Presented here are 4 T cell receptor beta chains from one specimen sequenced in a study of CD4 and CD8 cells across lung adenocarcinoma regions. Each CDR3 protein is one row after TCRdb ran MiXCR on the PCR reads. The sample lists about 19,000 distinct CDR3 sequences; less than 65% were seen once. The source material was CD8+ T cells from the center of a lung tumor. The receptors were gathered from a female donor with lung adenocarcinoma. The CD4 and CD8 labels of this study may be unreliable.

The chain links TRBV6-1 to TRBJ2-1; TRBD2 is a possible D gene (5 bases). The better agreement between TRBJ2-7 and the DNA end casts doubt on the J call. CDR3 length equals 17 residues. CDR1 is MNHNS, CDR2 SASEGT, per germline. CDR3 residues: CASSEIGEGGSTYEQYF. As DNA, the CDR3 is TGTGCCAGCAGTGAAATTGGCGAGGGTGGCAGCACCTACGAGCAGTACTTC.

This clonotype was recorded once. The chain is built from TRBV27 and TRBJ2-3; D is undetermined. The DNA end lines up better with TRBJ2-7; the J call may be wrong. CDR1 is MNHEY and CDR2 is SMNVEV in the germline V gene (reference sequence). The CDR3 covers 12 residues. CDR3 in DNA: TGTGCCAGCAGTCGCCACACAGAGACGCAGTACTTC. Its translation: CASSRHTETQYF.

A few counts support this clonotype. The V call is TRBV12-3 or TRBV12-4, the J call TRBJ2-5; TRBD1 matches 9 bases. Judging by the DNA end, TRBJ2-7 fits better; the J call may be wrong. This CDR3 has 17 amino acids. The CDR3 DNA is TGTGCCAGCAGCCGCACAAGCTACGGGACAGGGACCTCCGAGCAGTACTTC. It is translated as CASSRTSYGTGTSEQYF.

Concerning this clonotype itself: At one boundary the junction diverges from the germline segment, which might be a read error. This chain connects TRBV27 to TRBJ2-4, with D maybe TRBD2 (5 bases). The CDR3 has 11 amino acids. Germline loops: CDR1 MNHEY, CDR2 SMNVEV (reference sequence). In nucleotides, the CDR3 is TGTGGCAGCGGAGCTCCAAACATGCAGTACTTC. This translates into CGSGAPNMQYF.